This T cell receptor beta chain was retrieved from a study of post-analysis software for immune sequencing data. Across the study: Recorded disease courses covered relapsing-remitting, secondary progressive and progressive-relapsing multiple sclerosis. Some patients had no subtype annotation.

Prepared TCR beta cDNA libraries contained unique molecular identifiers. Approximately 0.5 million cDNA molecules were recovered from an input of 1 to 10 million T cells. TCRdb processed the PCR reads anew with MiXCR; each CDR3 protein has one entry. The sample contains roughly 170,000 distinct CDR3 sequences, approximately 28% of which appear only once. Study-wide findings and caveats: Normalized Chao1 diversity was significantly lower in multiple sclerosis patients than in controls. Included in a set of roughly five TRBV segments more frequent in patients than controls were TRBV5-6, TRBV5-1 and TRBV20-1.

This CDR3 is 14 amino acids long. CDR1 and CDR2 from the germline V gene are SGHRS and YFSETQ. Trimming at V came to 4 bases and at J to 2 bases, leaving 5 bases not matched to a gene. Many counts were recorded for this clonotype. Its specificity is unknown. Material: blood. The chain joins TRBV5-1 to TRBJ2-7, with TRBD2 matching over 8 bases. This receptor was obtained from a girl under 18 with multiple sclerosis. This CDR3 reads CASSLGLEPYEQYF. The CDR3 DNA sequence: TGCGCCAGCAGCCTGGGACTAGAACCCTACGAGCAGTACTTC.